Shown below are 13 T cell receptor beta chains from a single sample sequenced in a study of blood T cell repertoires in COVID-19. Sequencing used immunoSEQ multiplex PCR; TCRdb keeps in-frame clones, though not all of them. This table holds 200,000 to 250,000 clones, 82% found once. Sequencing used peripheral blood. Receptor source: a woman in her seventies with COVID-19, enrolled during active disease.

The V and J genes are TRBV2 and TRBJ1-1, with 7 bases matching TRBD1. Looked up from germline, CDR1 is SNHLY and CDR2 is FYNNEI. The V and J ends lost 9 bases and 1 base, in that order; junction bases with no gene match: 8. The CDR3 contains 14 residues. In DNA form, the CDR3 reads TGTGCCAGTGACCCCGGGACAGAGAACACTGAAGCTTTCTTT. Translating it yields CASDPGTENTEAFF.

The chain combines TRBV7-6 with TRBJ1-3; D gene uncertain. The germline V gene has CDR1 SGHVS and CDR2 FNYEAQ. V gave up 5 bases and J gave up 4 bases, with 12 bases separating them. This CDR3 contains 14 residues. The CDR3 sequence is CASSPGGSGNTIYF. The CDR3 DNA sequence: TGTGCCAGCAGCCCCGGAGGATCCGGAAACACCATATATTTT. Full variable domain (rest looked up from reference TRBV7-6 and TRBJ1-3): GAGVSQSPRYKVTKRGQDVALRCDPISGHVSLYWYRQALGQGPEFLTYFNYEAQQDKSGLPNDRFSAERPEGSISTLTIQRTEQRDSAMYRCASSPGGSGNTIYFGEGSWLTVV.

This chain connects TRBV10-3 to TRBJ1-1; perhaps TRBD1 as D (6 bases). The CDR3 runs 14 residues. The germline V and J ends were trimmed by 4 bases and 6 bases, with 15 bases remaining between them. Germline values: CDR1 ENHRY, CDR2 SYGVKD. CDR3 residues: CAISGQGGYSEAFF. The CDR3 nucleotides read TGTGCCATCAGTGGGCAAGGGGGATATTCTGAAGCTTTCTTT.

The chain joins TRBV12-1 to TRBJ2-1; TRBD1 is the table's D call, not checked against the DNA. TRBV12-1 is recorded as a pseudogene. This CDR3 contains 15 residues. The CDR3 is CASSFLQGQVHEQFF. In nucleotides, the CDR3 is TGTGCCAGCAGCTTTCTGCAGGGCCAAGTCCATGAGCAGTTCTTC.

J is TRBJ1-1 and V is TRBV18; D gene uncertain. Trimming removed 2 bases at V and 0 bases at J, with 7 bases between. Germline loops: CDR1 KGHSH, CDR2 LQKENI. The CDR3 has 14 residues. CDR3 DNA: TGTGCCAGCTCACCAGAACTGATGAACACTGAAGCTTTCTTT. This sequence encodes CASSPELMNTEAFF.

The gene calls are TRBV27 and TRBJ2-7; D is perhaps TRBD1 (5 bases). The CDR3 runs to 14 residues. Between the trimmed V and J ends, which lost 8 bases and 0 bases, there was a span of 14 bases. Per the germline V gene, CDR1 is MNHEY and CDR2 is SMNVEV (reference sequence). The CDR3 DNA reads as TGTGCCAGCGGTCGGCGACAGAGCTCCTACGAGCAGTACTTC. Translation gives CASGRRQSSYEQYF.

This clone has a single count. The chain links TRBV6-5 to TRBJ1-1, with D maybe TRBD1 (5 bases). The length of the CDR3 is 14 residues. V was clipped by 2 bases and J by 1 base, with 8 bases between them. The germline V gene has CDR1 MNHEY and CDR2 SVGAGI. The CDR3 here is CASSYPGGNTEAFF. For the CDR3, the DNA is TGTGCCAGCAGTTACCCCGGGGGGAACACTGAAGCTTTCTTT.

The chain combines TRBV25-1 with TRBJ2-1; D possibly corresponds to TRBD1 (6 bases). The CDR3 runs 14 residues. V was clipped by 4 bases and J by 6 bases, with 13 bases between them. The germline gives CDR1 MGHDK, CDR2 SYGVNS. For the CDR3, the DNA is TGTGCCAGCAGTGTAGGGGGATCGGTCAATGAGCAGTTCTTC. Translated, it gives CASSVGGSVNEQFF.

The V and J genes are TRBV4-3 and TRBJ2-7, with a tentative D call TRBD1 (6 bases). Trimming left V 2 bases short and J 3 bases short, with 20 bases between. Germline V gene sequence: CDR1 LGHNA, CDR2 YSLEER. CDR3 size: 17 residues. CDR3 DNA sequence: TGCGCCAGCAGCCAAAAAGCAAAAGGGGGAAACGGCTACGAGCAGTACTTC. This codes for CASSQKAKGGNGYEQYF.

A single count supports this clone. The chain recombines TRBV25-1 with TRBJ1-4; D is uncertain. V lost 3 bases and J 0 bases, leaving 11 bases between the germline ends. The CDR3 has 16 residues. Germline V gives CDR1 MGHDK, CDR2 SYGVNS. The CDR3 spells CASSDSRVATNEKLFF. The CDR3 region has the DNA TGTGCCAGCAGTGACTCTCGGGTTGCAACTAATGAAAAACTGTTTTTT.

V usage is TRBV3-1 (or the pseudogene TRBV3-2) and J usage is TRBJ1-1; D is undetermined. The length of the CDR3 is 14 residues. Per the germline V gene, CDR1 is LGHDT and CDR2 is YNNKEL (reference sequence). V lost 0 bases and J 5 bases, leaving 10 bases between the germline ends. This CDR3 is CASSQELGATEAFF. CDR3 in DNA: TGTGCCAGCAGCCAAGAATTGGGAGCTACTGAAGCTTTCTTT.

The gene calls are TRBV28 and TRBJ2-5, with 7 bases aligning to TRBD2. Looked up from germline, CDR1 is MDHEN and CDR2 is SYDVKM. This CDR3 comprises 18 residues. J gave up 3 bases and V 8 bases, and 21 bases lay outside the gene matches. CDR3 DNA: TGTGCCAGCGGGGGGGAGTTCGTGGTTAAGGGGAATAAAGAGACCCAGTACTTC. Translating gives CASGGEFVVKGNKETQYF.

CDR3 sequence: CAWSLGGHSNQPQHF. The DNA for the CDR3 is TGTGCCTGGAGTCTGGGGGGGCATAGCAATCAGCCCCAGCATTTT. The chain has TRBV30 and TRBJ1-5, with D maybe TRBD1 (6 bases). The CDR3 is 15 amino acids. Trimming removed 2 bases at V and 0 bases at J, with 11 bases between. Germline V gene sequence: CDR1 GTSNPN, CDR2 SVGIG (reference sequence).